Listed below are T cell receptor beta chains from one sample, sequenced in a study of cytomegalovirus exposure and HLA in healthy donors. The data were produced by immunoSEQ multiplex PCR, yet TCRdb's version contains in-frame clones alone and is incomplete. The table includes roughly 140,000 clones, roughly three quarters detected once. The sample taken for sequencing was PBMCs. All receptors derive from a human donor in good health. CDR3s include the opening cysteine and the closing phenylalanine or tryptophan. The D gene is left open where the match is weak. Clone size is stated in some rows and not others, as once, few, many or a class when expanded.

j_call: TRBJ2-3; v_call: TRBV5-1; clone_size: few; d_call: TRBD2; cdr3_nt: TGCGCCAGCAGCTTTTCACCTGCAGGACTAGCGGGGACAGATACGCAGTATTTT; cdr3_aa: CASSFSPAGLAGTDTQYF
j_call: TRBJ1-3; v_call: TRBV4-1; clone_size: once; d_call: TRBD1; cdr3_nt: TGCGCCAGCAGCCCGAGACAGGGAACTGGAAACACCATATATTTT; cdr3_aa: CASSPRQGTGNTIYF
j_call: TRBJ2-5; v_call: TRBV7-2; clone_size: few; d_call: .; cdr3_nt: TGTGCCAGCAGCTTACGAAAACTAGCTAACCAAGAGACCCAGTACTTC; cdr3_aa: CASSLRKLANQETQYF
j_call: TRBJ1-2; v_call: TRBV28; clone_size: few; d_call: .; cdr3_nt: TGTGCCAGCAGTCCTTTAACCAACCGGAACTATGGCTACACCTTC; cdr3_aa: CASSPLTNRNYGYTF
j_call: TRBJ1-3; v_call: TRBV19; clone_size: .; d_call: .; cdr3_nt: TGTGCCAGTAGTATAGAGGGGGAGGAATCCTCGAACTCTGGAAACACCATATATTTT; cdr3_aa: CASSIEGEESSNSGNTIYF
j_call: TRBJ2-3; v_call: TRBV2; clone_size: .; d_call: TRBD2; cdr3_nt: TGTGCCGGGTTGGAAGCGGGGAGCACAGATACGCAGTATTTT; cdr3_aa: CAGLEAGSTDTQYF
j_call: TRBJ1-3; v_call: TRBV18; clone_size: .; d_call: .; cdr3_nt: TGTGCCAGCTCACCTCCCGCCGGGTCGGGAAACACCATATATTTT; cdr3_aa: CASSPPAGSGNTIYF
j_call: TRBJ1-2; v_call: TRBV10-2; clone_size: .; d_call: .; cdr3_nt: TGCGCCAGCTCAGTTGGAGCGTCGGGCTACACCTTC; cdr3_aa: CASSVGASGYTF
j_call: TRBJ1-1; v_call: TRBV29-1; clone_size: .; d_call: .; cdr3_nt: TGCAGCTCCTCCCGCACTGAAGCTTTCTTT; cdr3_aa: CSSSRTEAFF
j_call: TRBJ2-5; v_call: TRBV5-4; clone_size: few; d_call: .; cdr3_nt: TGTGCCAGCAGCTTGGACCCGAGGGAAGAGACCCAGTACTTC; cdr3_aa: CASSLDPREETQYF
j_call: TRBJ1-2; v_call: TRBV2; clone_size: .; d_call: .; cdr3_nt: TGTGCCAGCAGACCCTACAGGGATTTAGACACCTTC; cdr3_aa: CASRPYRDLDTF
j_call: TRBJ2-4; v_call: TRBV2; clone_size: .; d_call: .; cdr3_nt: TGTGCCAGTCGAGTCGCAAGGGATGTTACGGGACAGTACTTC; cdr3_aa: CASRVARDVTGQYF
j_call: TRBJ2-1; v_call: TRBV29-1; clone_size: few; d_call: .; cdr3_nt: TGCAGCGTTGAAAAGACGGGGGTGAGGGGCTACAATGAGCAGTTCTTC; cdr3_aa: CSVEKTGVRGYNEQFF
j_call: TRBJ2-5; v_call: TRBV5-4; clone_size: .; d_call: .; cdr3_nt: TGTGCCAGCAGCTTGGGATCGGGAGCACGGGAGACCCAGTACTTC; cdr3_aa: CASSLGSGARETQYF
j_call: TRBJ2-7; v_call: TRBV28; clone_size: .; d_call: TRBD2; cdr3_nt: TGTGCCAGCAGCTCTAGACTAGCGGGAAGGTACGAGCAGTACTTC; cdr3_aa: CASSSRLAGRYEQYF
j_call: TRBJ2-7; v_call: TRBV28; clone_size: .; d_call: .; cdr3_nt: TGTGCCAGCACACAGGTGGTCGGGTACGAGCAGTACTTC; cdr3_aa: CASTQVVGYEQYF
j_call: TRBJ2-7; v_call: TRBV14; clone_size: .; d_call: TRBD1; cdr3_nt: TGTGCCAGCAGCCAGCGGCCTTTCGGGACAGGGGTCATTGGGGATTCCTACGAGCAGTACTTC; cdr3_aa: CASSQRPFGTGVIGDSYEQYF
j_call: TRBJ1-4; v_call: TRBV19; clone_size: .; d_call: .; cdr3_nt: TGTGCCAGTAGCCCAGCGATTGCGATTGCAACTAATGAAAAACTGTTTTTT; cdr3_aa: CASSPAIAIATNEKLFF
j_call: TRBJ2-7; v_call: TRBV7-9; clone_size: .; d_call: TRBD2; cdr3_nt: TGTGCCAGCAGCCCTGGGGAGGGACGACGAGCGTACGAGCAGTACTTC; cdr3_aa: CASSPGEGRRAYEQYF
j_call: TRBJ1-2; v_call: TRBV30; clone_size: .; d_call: .; cdr3_nt: TGTGCCTGGAGTGTACACAAGGGGCAGGGAAGTAATGGCTACACCTTC; cdr3_aa: CAWSVHKGQGSNGYTF
j_call: TRBJ1-2; v_call: TRBV7-9; clone_size: .; d_call: .; cdr3_nt: TGTGCCAGCAGCTTGAGGGGCTACACCTTC; cdr3_aa: CASSLRGYTF
j_call: TRBJ1-3; v_call: TRBV18; clone_size: .; d_call: .; cdr3_nt: TGTGCCAGCTCACCACTTCACCGGGTGATCTCTGGAAACACCATATATTTT; cdr3_aa: CASSPLHRVISGNTIYF
j_call: TRBJ2-1; v_call: TRBV7-2; clone_size: once; d_call: TRBD2; cdr3_nt: TGTGCCAGCAGCTTAGCTAGCGGGAGATCCGATGAGCAGTTCTTC; cdr3_aa: CASSLASGRSDEQFF
j_call: TRBJ2-2; v_call: TRBV5-1; clone_size: once; d_call: TRBD2; cdr3_nt: TGCGCCAGCAGCTTGGCCTTGGTAGCGGGGGGTATAAACACCGGGGAGCTGTTTTTT; cdr3_aa: CASSLALVAGGINTGELFF
j_call: TRBJ2-5; v_call: TRBV19; clone_size: few; d_call: .; cdr3_nt: TGTGCCAGTAGTCCCCGGCCTAGTTTGGAGAAGACCCAGTACTTC; cdr3_aa: CASSPRPSLEKTQYF
j_call: TRBJ1-1; v_call: TRBV28; clone_size: .; d_call: .; cdr3_nt: TGTGCCAGCAGCCGTGACTACACTGAAGCTTTCTTT; cdr3_aa: CASSRDYTEAFF
j_call: TRBJ2-6; v_call: TRBV19; clone_size: .; d_call: .; cdr3_nt: TGTGCCAGTAGTTCGTCTAGGGGCCGAGATGCCCCCTCTGGGGCCAACGTCCTGACTTTC; cdr3_aa: CASSSSRGRDAPSGANVLTF
j_call: TRBJ1-5; v_call: TRBV4-3; clone_size: few; d_call: .; cdr3_nt: TGCGCCAGCAGCCAGGACAGATTAAATCAGCCCCAGCATTTT; cdr3_aa: CASSQDRLNQPQHF
j_call: TRBJ2-7; v_call: TRBV19; clone_size: .; d_call: .; cdr3_nt: TGTGCCGTGGACACCAAGGGAGGAGAGCAGTACTTC; cdr3_aa: CAVDTKGGEQYF
j_call: TRBJ2-7; v_call: TRBV6-5; clone_size: .; d_call: .; cdr3_nt: TGTGCCAGCAGGCTCCCCCGCGGGGCTCGGGAGCAGTACTTC; cdr3_aa: CASRLPRGAREQYF
j_call: TRBJ2-7; v_call: TRBV9; clone_size: once; d_call: TRBD1; cdr3_nt: TGTGCCAGCAGCCCCGGGACAGGAGGGGTCGGCGAGCAGTACTTC; cdr3_aa: CASSPGTGGVGEQYF
j_call: TRBJ1-1; v_call: TRBV2; clone_size: .; d_call: .; cdr3_nt: TGTGCCAGCAGACATGGAGGGATGAACACTGAAGCTTTCTTT; cdr3_aa: CASRHGGMNTEAFF
j_call: TRBJ2-2; v_call: TRBV6-6; clone_size: .; d_call: TRBD2; cdr3_nt: TGTGCCAGCAGTTATGCGGGGACTAGGAACACCGGGGAGCTGTTTTTT; cdr3_aa: CASSYAGTRNTGELFF
j_call: TRBJ2-1; v_call: TRBV5-5; clone_size: .; d_call: TRBD1; cdr3_nt: TGTGCCAGCAGCGGTACCGGGACAGGGATCTACAATGAGCAGTTCTTC; cdr3_aa: CASSGTGTGIYNEQFF
j_call: TRBJ2-2; v_call: TRBV7-6; clone_size: once; d_call: .; cdr3_nt: TGTGCCAGCAGCTTAGACAGGGTTCCATCAACCGGGGAGCTGTTTTTT; cdr3_aa: CASSLDRVPSTGELFF
j_call: TRBJ1-2; v_call: TRBV9; clone_size: once; d_call: TRBD1; cdr3_nt: TGTGCCAGCAGCGTTGACAGGGTTGGACTGAGTAGGGACTATGGCTACACCTTC; cdr3_aa: CASSVDRVGLSRDYGYTF
j_call: TRBJ2-1; v_call: TRBV5-1; clone_size: few; d_call: TRBD2; cdr3_nt: TGCGCCAGCAGCTTAACTACGTATCCGGGACTAGCGGGAGGGCCCATTGAGCAGTTCTTC; cdr3_aa: CASSLTTYPGLAGGPIEQFF
j_call: TRBJ2-5; v_call: TRBV19; clone_size: .; d_call: TRBD1; cdr3_nt: TGTGCCAGTAGGCGAGGGGGGACAGGGAGGGAGACCCAGTACTTC; cdr3_aa: CASRRGGTGRETQYF
j_call: TRBJ1-1; v_call: TRBV29-1; clone_size: few; d_call: TRBD1; cdr3_nt: TGCAGCGTGACCGGGACAGCGAGGACTGAAGCTTTCTTT; cdr3_aa: CSVTGTARTEAFF
j_call: TRBJ2-7; v_call: TRBV5-1; clone_size: .; d_call: .; cdr3_nt: TGCGCCAGCAGCTTGGATAGTGGAGGGATCTACGAGCAGTACTTC; cdr3_aa: CASSLDSGGIYEQYF
j_call: TRBJ2-7; v_call: TRBV10-3; clone_size: .; d_call: .; cdr3_nt: TGTGCCATCGGGCCGCAGGGTGGTTACGAGCAGTACTTC; cdr3_aa: CAIGPQGGYEQYF
j_call: TRBJ1-2; v_call: TRBV19; clone_size: .; d_call: .; cdr3_nt: TGTGCCAGTATGAAGGAAGACAGGCAAGGCTACACCTTC; cdr3_aa: CASMKEDRQGYTF
j_call: TRBJ2-3; v_call: TRBV11-2; clone_size: .; d_call: .; cdr3_nt: TGTGCCAGCAGCTTTGGAATGACTGGACTGGGTAATACGCAGTATTTT; cdr3_aa: CASSFGMTGLGNTQYF
j_call: TRBJ1-1; v_call: TRBV28; clone_size: .; d_call: .; cdr3_nt: TGTGCCAGCGAATACGGGATGAACACTGAAGCTTTCTTT; cdr3_aa: CASEYGMNTEAFF
j_call: TRBJ1-1; v_call: TRBV28; clone_size: .; d_call: .; cdr3_nt: TGTGCCAGCAGTTTAATCTCTTGGGCGAACACTGAAGCTTTCTTT; cdr3_aa: CASSLISWANTEAFF
j_call: TRBJ2-3; v_call: TRBV7-2; clone_size: .; d_call: TRBD2; cdr3_nt: TGTGCCAGCAGCTCCCAAACCGTCGGGGGGAGGGATACGCAGTATTTT; cdr3_aa: CASSSQTVGGRDTQYF
j_call: TRBJ1-1; v_call: TRBV11-2; clone_size: .; d_call: .; cdr3_nt: TGTGCCAGCAGTCTACGGGTGGGGGGCACTGAAGCTTTCTTT; cdr3_aa: CASSLRVGGTEAFF
j_call: TRBJ2-1; v_call: TRBV5-1; clone_size: once; d_call: .; cdr3_nt: TGCGCCAGCAGCTTGGGGGAGACGTCCTACAATGAGCAGTTCTTC; cdr3_aa: CASSLGETSYNEQFF
j_call: TRBJ1-5; v_call: TRBV10-3; clone_size: .; d_call: TRBD1; cdr3_nt: TGTGCCATCAGTGATGGGACAGGGGGAGGGCGCAATCAGCCCCAGCATTTT; cdr3_aa: CAISDGTGGGRNQPQHF
j_call: TRBJ2-1; v_call: TRBV13; clone_size: .; d_call: TRBD2; cdr3_nt: TGTGCCAGCAGCCCGGAACTAGCGGGGGGGAATGAGCAGTTCTTC; cdr3_aa: CASSPELAGGNEQFF
j_call: TRBJ1-5; v_call: TRBV19; clone_size: .; d_call: .; cdr3_nt: TGTGCCAGTAGGAAGGTGACGGAGGTAAATCAGCCCCAGCATTTT; cdr3_aa: CASRKVTEVNQPQHF
j_call: TRBJ2-7; v_call: TRBV5-5; clone_size: .; d_call: TRBD2; cdr3_nt: TGTGCCAGCAGCTTGGCGACTAGCGGCTACGAGCAGTACTTC; cdr3_aa: CASSLATSGYEQYF
j_call: TRBJ2-3; v_call: TRBV14; clone_size: .; d_call: TRBD1; cdr3_nt: TGTGCCAGCAGCCAAGGATGGACAGGGACCCCGAGCACAGATACGCAGTATTTT; cdr3_aa: CASSQGWTGTPSTDTQYF